This T cell receptor (beta chain) is drawn from a study of blood T cells in healthy people across ages. In the study overall: Template switching captured about one barcoded beta molecule per two T cells.

Per-sample yields of isolated PBMCs were at least 6 million. Overall study results and limits: With unsorted PBMCs, a conclusive comparison of naive versus antigen-experienced cells was not possible.

A second PCR, run for about 7 to 12 cycles, used a sample-barcoded 5' primer plus a J-beta primer mix. The template-switch adaptor was a 5' adaptor with 12 random nucleotides. It tagged each cDNA molecule. Using its own MiXCR run on the 5' RACE reads, TCRdb lists one record per CDR3 protein. Of 890,000 or so distinct CDR3 sequences listed, around 62% are singletons. Trimming shortened V by 6 bases and J by 7 bases, and 15 bases separated the two germline ends. CDR3 size: 14 residues. Concerning this clonotype: Its matching antigen is unknown.

Sample: blood. The source of this sequence is a man aged 30-40 years in good health. V gene TRBV12-3 or TRBV12-4 combines with J gene TRBJ1-4, with a possible D match to TRBD1 (6 bases). In nucleotides, the CDR3 is TGTGCCAGCAGCCAGGACAGCTTCATTGAAAAACTGTTTTTT. Residues: CASSQDSFIEKLFF.